These 14 T cell receptor beta chains came from one sample sequenced in a study of shared clonotypes between healthy human individuals. TCRdb's table, derived via immunoSEQ multiplex PCR, lists solely in-frame clones and lacks some. The top ten hold roughly 1% of the sample, which has some 2 million clones, 85% to 95% seen once. CD45RO-negative CD8 cells positively selected for CCR7 made up the naive population, which excluded terminally differentiated effector memory CD45RA+ cells. Sequencing input: naive CD8+ T cells sorted from blood. All receptors derive from a man between 18 and 29 years old in good health.

Concerning this clone itself: The identical CDR3 is also encoded by other nucleotide sequences in the sample. The chain carries TRBV19 and TRBJ2-2; D call uncertain. Germline V gene sequence: CDR1 LNHDA, CDR2 SQIVND (reference sequence). The CDR3 runs to 13 residues. V was cut by 0 bases and J by 7 bases, with 6 bases left in between. CDR3 loop: CASSIDLGGELFF. The CDR3 nucleotides are TGTGCCAGTAGTATAGATCTAGGCGGGGAGCTGTTTTTT.

CDR3 DNA sequence: TGCGCCAGCAGCTTGGAACAGGGTGTTAGTAATGAGCAGTTCTTC. Translating it yields CASSLEQGVSNEQFF. The rearrangement joins TRBV5-1 to TRBJ2-1; D perhaps matches TRBD1 (6 bases). This CDR3 contains 15 residues. Germline V lookup: CDR1 SGHRS, CDR2 YFSETQ. Trimming took off 0 bases at V and 7 bases at J, with 14 bases between the two ends. The variable domain in full, with the rest retrieved from reference TRBV5-1 and TRBJ2-1, is KAGVTQTPRYLIKTRGQQVTLSCSPISGHRSVSWYQQTPGQGLQFLFEYFSETQRNKGNFPGRFSGRQFSNSRSEMNVSTLELGDSALYLCASSLEQGVSNEQFFGPGTRLTVL.

The gene calls are TRBV2 and TRBJ2-1; D is unresolved. Germline V gene data show CDR1 as SNHLY and CDR2 as FYNNEI. The CDR3 is 15 residues long. With 7 bases removed from V and 0 bases from J, the gap between germline ends came to 13 bases. In DNA form, the CDR3 reads TGTGCCAGCATCGAACTCACCGGCTCCTACAATGAGCAGTTCTTC. This codes for CASIELTGSYNEQFF.

The J gene is TRBJ2-4, the V gene TRBV15, with D tentatively TRBD2 (5 bases). Germline CDR1 and CDR2: LNHNV and YYDKDF (reference sequence). The length of the CDR3 is 16 residues. Trimming shortened V by 3 bases and J by 1 base, and 13 bases separated the two germline ends. The CDR3 here is CATSSAIGEAKNIQYF. CDR3 nucleotide sequence: TGTGCCACCAGCAGTGCTATCGGGGAGGCCAAAAACATTCAGTACTTC. Full variable domain (rest looked up from reference TRBV15 and TRBJ2-4): DAMVIQNPRYQVTQFGKPVTLSCSQTLNHNVMYWYQQKSSQAPKLLFHYYDKDFNNEADTPDNFQSRRPNTSFCFLDIRSPGLGDTAMYLCATSSAIGEAKNIQYFGAGTRLSVL.

The chain joins TRBV6-5 to TRBJ2-3; the D gene is possibly TRBD2 (5 bases). The CDR3 runs to 14 residues. CDR1 and CDR2 (germline): MNHEY, SVGAGI. V was trimmed by 0 bases and J by 6 bases, leaving 10 bases between them. CDR3 region: CASSYSRTGDTQYF. The CDR3 region has the DNA TGTGCCAGCAGTTACTCGCGGACTGGTGATACGCAGTATTTT.

V is TRBV7-2 and J is TRBJ2-7, with a tentative D call TRBD2 (5 bases). Trimming stripped 1 base from V and 2 bases from J, with 15 bases between. The CDR3 covers 16 residues. CDR1 is SGHTA, CDR2 FQGNSA, per germline. This chain's CDR3 is CASSLEGSARTYEQYF. The CDR3 DNA sequence: TGTGCCAGCAGCTTAGAAGGTAGCGCGAGGACCTACGAGCAGTACTTC.

Of note for this clone: Other DNA variants within this sample encode the same CDR3. V gene TRBV27 combines with J gene TRBJ1-4; no clear D. Trimming left V 2 bases short and J 3 bases short, with 7 bases between. Looked up from germline, CDR1 is MNHEY and CDR2 is SMNVEV (reference sequence). This CDR3 contains 14 residues. The CDR3 DNA follows: TGTGCCAGCAGTTTACTAGGAGCTAATGAAAAACTGTTTTTT. It is translated as CASSLLGANEKLFF.

Comment on this clone: The sample carries other DNA sequences with the same CDR3. The V and J genes are TRBV9 and TRBJ2-7; 10 bases align to TRBD2. Germline CDR1 is SGDLS and CDR2 is YYNGEE. The CDR3 is made up of 15 amino acids. Losses at the gene ends were 0 bases for V and 3 bases for J; bases not matched to a gene: 3. The CDR3 sequence: CASSVGASGGYEQYF. CDR3 nucleotides: TGTGCCAGCAGCGTAGGTGCTAGCGGGGGCTACGAGCAGTACTTC. The full variable domain, rest sourced from reference TRBV9 and TRBJ2-7, is DSGVTQTPKHLITATGQRVTLRCSPRSGDLSVYWYQQSLDQGLQFLIQYYNGEERAKGNILERFSAQQFPDLHSELNLSSLELGDSALYFCASSVGASGGYEQYFGPGTRLTVT.

The V gene is TRBV2, the J gene TRBJ2-7, with 10 bases fitting TRBD1. The ends lost 6 bases at V and 0 bases at J; junction bases unmatched: 2. Germline V lookup: CDR1 SNHLY, CDR2 FYNNEI. The CDR3 consists of 14 residues. CDR3 sequence: CASRWTGGSYEQYF. The CDR3 coding sequence is TGTGCCAGCAGATGGACAGGGGGCTCCTACGAGCAGTACTTC.

The chain employs TRBV7-6 and TRBJ1-5; 9 bases agree with TRBD1. The ends lost 3 bases at V and 9 bases at J; junction bases unmatched: 9. Germline V gene data show CDR1 as SGHVS and CDR2 as FNYEAQ. The CDR3 is made up of 15 amino acids. CDR3 in amino acids: CASSFGVGQGSPQHF. Here the CDR3 DNA reads TGTGCCAGCAGCTTCGGAGTAGGACAGGGGTCGCCCCAGCATTTT.

The CDR3: CASSPLTGVEETQYF. The CDR3 DNA is TGTGCCAGCAGTCCCCTGACAGGGGTCGAAGAGACCCAGTACTTC. The chain employs TRBV27 and TRBJ2-5, with 8 nucleotides matching TRBD1. Losses at the gene ends were 5 bases for V and 3 bases for J; bases not matched to a gene: 8. The germline gives CDR1 MNHEY, CDR2 SMNVEV (reference sequence). This CDR3 has 15 amino acids.

The chain uses TRBV5-1 and TRBJ1-4, with 7 bases identical to TRBD1. With 1 base clipped from V and 4 bases from J, the junction kept 7 bases outside the gene matches. Germline CDR1 and CDR2: SGHRS and YFSETQ. This CDR3 comprises 16 residues. In nucleotides, the CDR3 is TGCGCCAGCAGCTTGTCCGGGGACAGTGATAATGAAAAACTGTTTTTT. It translates to CASSLSGDSDNEKLFF.

This chain uses TRBV5-4 with TRBJ2-7; 8 positions match TRBD2. V gave up 0 bases and J gave up 5 bases; unmatched junction bases: 7. This CDR3 region has 15 residues. CDR1 and CDR2 (germline): SGHNT, YYREEE (reference sequence). The CDR3 bases are TGTGCCAGCAGCTTGGCCCAGCGGGAGAACAACGAGCAGTACTTC. Encoded protein: CASSLAQRENNEQYF.

This clone has only one observation. Other DNA sequences in the same sample also yield this CDR3. This chain joins TRBV5-1 and TRBJ2-7; TRBD1 agrees at 8 bases. This CDR3 contains 14 residues. Trimming removed 1 base from V and 2 bases from J; junction bases left unmatched: 2. Germline CDR1 is SGHRS and CDR2 is YFSETQ. The CDR3 loop is CASSLTDRAYEQYF. CDR3 coding DNA: TGCGCCAGCAGCTTGACGGACAGGGCCTACGAGCAGTACTTC.